Shown below are 3 T cell receptor beta chains from a single sample sequenced in a study of T cell responses to AZD1222 COVID-19 vaccine. Produced via immunoSEQ multiplex PCR; TCRdb's table is partial and in-frame only. Here the sample spans about 44,000 clones, roughly 75% being singletons. The specimen comprised peripheral blood, sampled on day 0 of AZD1222 vaccination. The receptors here all came from an adult in good health.

This clone was found once. This chain uses TRBV29-1 with TRBJ1-2, with a possible D match to TRBD1 (6 bases). This CDR3 spans 13 amino acids. CDR1 SQVTM and CDR2 ANQGSEA come from the germline V gene. V was trimmed by 2 bases and J by 8 bases, leaving 15 bases between them. The CDR3 DNA reads TGCAGCGTTGAACTGTGGGGGCTGAGCGGCTACACCTTC. Amino acids: CSVELWGLSGYTF.

J is TRBJ1-2 and V is TRBV23-1; 7 bases match TRBD1. TRBV23-1 is placed among ORFs of uncertain function. The junction had 5 bases not matched to a gene; V was cut back by 4 bases and J by 6 bases. CDR3 size: 13 residues. CDR3 DNA sequence: TGCGCCAGCAGTCCTCATGGGACAGATGGCTACACCTTC. Its protein is CASSPHGTDGYTF.

The gene calls are TRBV3-1 (or the pseudogene TRBV3-2) and TRBJ1-2; a possible D gene is TRBD1 (5 bases). The CDR3 is 18 amino acids. Trimming pared 4 bases from V and 5 bases from J, leaving 26 bases between. CDR1 is LGHDT, CDR2 YNNKEL, per germline (reference sequence). The CDR3 sequence is CASSPPGGGFPLLYGYTF. DNA of the CDR3: TGTGCCAGCAGCCCCCCCGGGGGAGGGTTCCCTCTCTTGTATGGCTACACCTTC.